The 5 T cell receptor beta chains below all came from one sample that was sequenced in a study of vaccination effects on CD4 cells after COVID-19. Measured with immunoSEQ multiplex PCR; TCRdb has only the in-frame clones, and not every one. This sample carries 78,000 or so clones, under 80% of them seen once, and the ten largest clones take roughly a tenth. No antigen has been assigned to these receptors. After expansion with viral peptide pools in the ViraFEST assay, antigen-specific CD4+ T cells were sequenced. Following culture for approximately 11 days, CD4+ T cells were isolated. Each vaccine recipient was nucleocapsid antibody negative and had no prior SARS-CoV-2 infection. This material consisted of CD4+ T cells from PBMCs cultured with SARS-CoV-2 spike peptides, taken before COVID-19 vaccination. These receptors came from a human donor who received a COVID-19 vaccine.

V is TRBV7-9 and J is TRBJ1-5; unclear D gene. V lost 5 bases to trimming and J lost 0 bases, with 8 bases between them. The CDR3 length is 14 residues. Germline-derived CDR1 and CDR2 are SEHNR and FQNEAQ (reference sequence). CDR3 in amino acids: CASSPPYSNQPQHF. The CDR3 DNA follows: TGTGCCAGCAGCCCCCCTTATAGCAATCAGCCCCAGCATTTT.

The chain recombines TRBV28 with TRBJ1-4; TRBD1 aligns across 8 bases. The J segment lost 8 bases and the V segment lost 3 bases, leaving 11 bases of the junction unmatched. The CDR3 extends over 16 amino acids. Germline-derived CDR1 and CDR2 are MDHEN and SYDVKM. CDR3 nucleotides: TGTGCCAGCAGTTTGGCCCTGGCAGGGGGCAACGAAAAACTGTTTTTT. Translating it yields CASSLALAGGNEKLFF.

This clone was found once. J is TRBJ1-6 and V is TRBV7-3; D is unclear. Germline V gene lookup returns CDR1 SGHTA and CDR2 FQGTGA. The ends were cut back, 2 bases at V and 10 bases at J, with 18 bases in the middle. The CDR3 spans 16 residues. The CDR3 spells CASSLVSGSLGSPLHF. CDR3 in DNA: TGTGCCAGCAGCTTAGTATCGGGATCTTTGGGGTCACCCCTCCACTTT.

This chain links TRBV18 with TRBJ1-5; D ambiguous. The germline V gene encodes CDR1 KGHSH and CDR2 LQKENI. This CDR3 spans 15 amino acids. V dropped 3 bases and J dropped 0 bases, with 9 bases sitting between them. DNA for the CDR3: TGTGCCAGCTCACCGGGGATGAATAGCAATCAGCCCCAGCATTTT. Residues: CASSPGMNSNQPQHF.

This clone appeared once. V usage is TRBV4-2 and J usage is TRBJ1-1; D is uncertain. The CDR3 extends over 15 amino acids. CDR1 LGHNA and CDR2 YNFKEQ come from the germline V gene. Deletions cut 4 bases from V and 0 bases from J, with 12 bases between. The CDR3 nucleotides are TGTGCCAGCAGCCGCAGACTGGACCTGAACACTGAAGCTTTCTTT. Translating gives CASSRRLDLNTEAFF.